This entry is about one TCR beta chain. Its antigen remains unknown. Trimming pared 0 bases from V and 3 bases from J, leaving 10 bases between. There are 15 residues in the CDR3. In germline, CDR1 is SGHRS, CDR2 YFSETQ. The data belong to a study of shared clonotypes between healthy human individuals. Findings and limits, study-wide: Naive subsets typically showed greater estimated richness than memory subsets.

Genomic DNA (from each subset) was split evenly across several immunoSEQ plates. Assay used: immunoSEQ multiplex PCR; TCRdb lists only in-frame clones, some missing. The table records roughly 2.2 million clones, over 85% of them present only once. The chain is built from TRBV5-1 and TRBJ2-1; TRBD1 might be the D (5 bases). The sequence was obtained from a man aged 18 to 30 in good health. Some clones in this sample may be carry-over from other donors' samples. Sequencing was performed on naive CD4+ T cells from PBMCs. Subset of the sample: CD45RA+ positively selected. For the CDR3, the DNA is TGCGCCAGCAGCTTGGATCAGGGCTTCTACAATGAGCAGTTCTTC. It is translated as CASSLDQGFYNEQFF.